Below are 5 T cell receptor beta chains sequenced from a single sample in a study of shared clonotypes between healthy human individuals. Repertoires were generated with immunoSEQ multiplex PCR, while TCRdb's copy carries only in-frame clones and drops some. Among about 2.4 million clones listed, around 90% were seen once. Sequencing used naive CD4+ T cells sorted from blood. Indicated subset: CD45RA+ positively selected. Receptors originate from a young man in good health.

This clone was seen just once. The CDR3 nucleotides are TGTGCCAGCAGCCGAGGGACTTCGAACACCGGGGAGCTGTTTTTT. Protein: CASSRGTSNTGELFF. This chain connects TRBV5-4 to TRBJ2-2; a possible D gene is TRBD2 (6 bases). CDR3 length equals 15 residues. V shed 4 bases and J shed 0 bases, with 10 bases lying between them. Looked up from germline, CDR1 is SGHNT and CDR2 is YYREEE (reference sequence).

This clone was recorded once. This chain links TRBV5-4 with TRBJ2-6; 11 nucleotides match TRBD1. V trimming: 3 bases; J trimming: 3 bases; junction bases outside the gene matches: 8. The CDR3 has 18 residues. CDR1 SGHNT and CDR2 YYREEE come from the germline V gene (reference sequence). The CDR3 loop is CASSSRDRGYLGANVLTF. The CDR3 coding sequence is TGTGCCAGCAGCTCCCGGGACAGGGGGTACCTTGGGGCCAACGTCCTGACTTTC.

The chain joins TRBV30 to TRBJ2-4, with D perhaps matching TRBD1 (5 bases). Germline V lookup: CDR1 GTSNPN, CDR2 SVGIG (reference sequence). CDR3 length equals 12 residues. V gave up 5 bases and J gave up 4 bases, with 9 bases separating them. The CDR3 DNA sequence: TGTGCCTGGGGGGCAGGGAAAAACATTCAGTACTTC. Its translation is CAWGAGKNIQYF.

Only a few counts were recorded for this clone. This sequence joins TRBV29-1 and TRBJ1-2, with 10 bases identical to TRBD1. Germline CDR1 is SQVTM and CDR2 is ANQGSEA. This CDR3 has 13 amino acids. The V segment lost 3 bases and the J segment 6 bases; nucleotides outside the gene matches: 4. CDR3 nucleotides: TGCAGCGTTGACGGGACAGGGGCTCATGGCTACACCTTC. Translating gives CSVDGTGAHGYTF.

The V gene is TRBV5-1, the J gene TRBJ2-3; D unclear. The V end lost 0 bases, the J end lost 0 bases, and 8 bases lay between the germline ends. Germline CDR1 reads SGHRS; CDR2 reads YFSETQ. The CDR3 sequence is 15 residues long. Here the CDR3 DNA reads TGCGCCAGCAGCTTGGGTAGGCCTAGCACAGATACGCAGTATTTT. This sequence encodes CASSLGRPSTDTQYF.